Detailed here is one T cell receptor beta chain. The V gene's germline CDR1 is MNHEY and CDR2 SMNVEV (reference sequence). The V gene lost 6 bases and the J gene lost 3 bases, with 11 bases spanning the gap. The CDR3 loop spans 13 amino acids. These data come from a study of T cell changes during pregnancy in multiple sclerosis. Repertoires were generated with immunoSEQ multiplex PCR, while TCRdb's copy carries only in-frame clones and drops some. The sample records some 54,000 clones, around 93% being singletons. The gene calls are TRBV27 and TRBJ1-1; D not certain. Sample: peripheral blood, taken after pregnancy. The sequence derives from a female donor with multiple sclerosis, enrolled in a pregnancy study. CDR3 in DNA: TGTGCCAGCAGGACTCTGGCGGACACTGAAGCTTTCTTT. Amino acid sequence: CASRTLADTEAFF.